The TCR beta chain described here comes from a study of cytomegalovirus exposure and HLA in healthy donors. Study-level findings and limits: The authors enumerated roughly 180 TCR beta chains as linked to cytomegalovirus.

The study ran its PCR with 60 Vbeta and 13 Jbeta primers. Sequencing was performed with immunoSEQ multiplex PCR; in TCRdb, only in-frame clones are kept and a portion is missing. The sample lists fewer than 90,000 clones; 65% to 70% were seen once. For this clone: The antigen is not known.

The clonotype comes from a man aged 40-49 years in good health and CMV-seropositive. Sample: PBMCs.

DNA for the CDR3: TGTGCCAGCAGCTTAGCGAACAGGGGCAACACTGAAGCTTTCTTT. Amino acid sequence: CASSLANRGNTEAFF. V usage is TRBV7-8 and J usage is TRBJ1-1; TRBD1 matches at 7 bases. CDR1 is SGHVS, CDR2 FQNEAQ, per germline. This CDR3 spans 15 amino acids. The junction had 3 bases not matched to a gene; V was cut back by 0 bases and J by 2 bases. The full variable domain, rest sourced from reference TRBV7-8 and TRBJ1-1, is GAGVSQSPRYKVAKRGQDVALRCDPISGHVSLFWYQQALGQGPEFLTYFQNEAQLDKSGLPSDRFFAERPEGSVSTLKIQRTQQEDSAVYLCASSLANRGNTEAFFGQGTRLTVV.